Below are 30 T cell receptor beta chains sequenced from a single sample in a study of cytomegalovirus exposure and HLA in healthy donors. Primers included in the PCR were 60 Vbeta and 13 Jbeta primers. Profiling relied on immunoSEQ multiplex PCR, and the TCRdb table lists in-frame clones only, not all of them. The table has some 250,000 clones, more than 75% seen once. What was sequenced was PBMCs. The receptors stem from a woman in her thirties or forties in good health and CMV-seropositive.

This clone was counted a single time. The CDR3 region is CASSLEGLATNTGELFF. The DNA for the CDR3 is TGTGCCAGCAGCTTAGAGGGTCTAGCTACCAACACCGGGGAGCTGTTTTTT. The chain uses TRBV7-2 and TRBJ2-2; maybe TRBD2 (5 bases). The CDR3 is made up of 17 amino acids. Trimming removed 1 base at V and 2 bases at J, with 14 bases between. Germline V CDR1 and CDR2: SGHTA, FQGNSA.

This chain links TRBV4-2 with TRBJ1-3; TRBD1 matches at 7 bases. Germline values: CDR1 LGHNA, CDR2 YNFKEQ. J lost 7 bases, V lost 3 bases, and 12 bases had no gene match. This CDR3 contains 16 residues. Written as DNA, the CDR3 is TGTGCCAGCAGCCACCCCTCTCTAGGGGGCGGGAACACCATATATTTT. Its protein is CASSHPSLGGGNTIYF.

The rearrangement uses TRBV19 and TRBJ1-4, with D possibly TRBD1 on 6 matching bases. Germline-derived CDR1 and CDR2 are LNHDA and SQIVND (reference sequence). Trimming took 5 bases from V and 4 from J, leaving 11 bases between them. The CDR3 is 14 residues long. CDR3 protein: CASSWDKHNEKLFF. CDR3 nucleotides: TGTGCCAGTAGTTGGGACAAGCATAATGAAAAACTGTTTTTT.

The chain carries TRBV7-3 and TRBJ2-7; TRBD2 matches at 11 bases. The CDR3 runs 16 residues. CDR1 and CDR2 (germline): SGHTA, FQGTGA. The V and J ends lost 2 bases and 3 bases, in that order; junction bases with no gene match: 6. CDR3 residues: CASSLGTSGSGYEQYF. The CDR3 coding sequence is TGTGCCAGCAGCTTAGGGACTAGCGGTTCCGGCTACGAGCAGTACTTC.

This clone was seen more than once but under ten times. The rearrangement joins TRBV27 to TRBJ2-7; a weak D match, TRBD1 (5 bases). The length of the CDR3 is 14 residues. Germline V gene lookup returns CDR1 MNHEY and CDR2 SMNVEV (reference sequence). V lost 4 bases and J 2 bases, leaving 12 bases between the germline ends. The CDR3 coding sequence is TGTGCCAGCAGTTCCCGGAGACAGACCTACGAGCAGTACTTC. Its protein product is CASSSRRQTYEQYF.

The chain couples TRBV9 to TRBJ2-3, with D maybe TRBD2 (7 bases). Germline V gene lookup returns CDR1 SGDLS and CDR2 YYNGEE. The germline V and J ends were trimmed by 7 bases and 4 bases, with 13 bases remaining between them. This CDR3 spans 13 amino acids. The CDR3 here is CASGRGRADTQYF. CDR3 DNA sequence: TGTGCCAGCGGGAGGGGGAGGGCAGATACGCAGTATTTT.

Concerning this clone: The germline gene is not matched at one end of the junction; a read error may be the cause. The chain links TRBV18 to TRBJ2-2, with 8 bases matching TRBD2. The CDR3 is 15 residues long. Germline CDR1 reads KGHSH; CDR2 reads LQKENI. The CDR3 DNA reads TGTGCCAGCTCGCCACAGCGGGAGTCAACCGGGGAGCTGTTTTTT. Translating it yields CASSPQRESTGELFF.

The chain couples TRBV7-8 to TRBJ2-1, with TRBD2 matching over 13 bases. The CDR3 totals 18 residues. J gave up 4 bases and V 7 bases, and 13 bases lay outside the gene matches. Germline loops: CDR1 SGHVS, CDR2 FQNEAQ. CDR3: CASIHPGLAGSSYNEQFF. The CDR3 DNA sequence: TGTGCCAGCATCCATCCGGGACTAGCGGGATCGTCGTACAATGAGCAGTTCTTC.

The CDR3: CASSVSGRGLTSTDTQYF. The DNA of the CDR3 is TGTGCCAGCAGCGTATCAGGGAGGGGCCTTACTAGCACAGATACGCAGTATTTT. This chain joins TRBV7-2 and TRBJ2-3; the match to TRBD2 covers 7 bases. This CDR3 has 18 residues. The germline CDR1 and CDR2 sequences are SGHTA and FQGNSA. J was trimmed by 0 bases and V by 5 bases; bases with no gene match: 14.

The gene calls are TRBV5-1 and TRBJ1-4; D uncertain. Per germline, CDR1 SGHRS and CDR2 YFSETQ. V lost 7 bases and J lost 5, with 12 bases in between. The CDR3 spans 13 residues. The CDR3 reads CASANSRNEKLFF. As DNA, the CDR3 is TGCGCCAGCGCTAACAGCAGGAATGAAAAACTGTTTTTT.

On this clone itself: Sequence at one end of the junction differs from germline and may be a read error. The chain links TRBV7-7 to TRBJ1-3; D might be TRBD1 (6 bases). The V gene's germline CDR1 is SSHAT and CDR2 FNYEAQ (reference sequence). The CDR3 contains 14 residues. CDR3 sequence: CASSPTGTGNTIYF. CDR3 DNA: TGTGCTAGCAGTCCCACAGGGACAGGAAACACCATATATTTT.

For this clone: One end of the junction is discordant with germline, which a read error may explain. The V and J genes are TRBV7-9 and TRBJ2-5, with 7 nucleotides matching TRBD2. The CDR3 has 14 residues. CDR1 and CDR2 (germline): SEHNR, FQNEAQ (reference sequence). Here the CDR3 reads CSSSLRGEGETQYF. As DNA, the CDR3 is TGTTCCAGCAGCTTACGGGGGGAGGGAGAGACCCAGTACTTC.

The genes are TRBV7-9 and TRBJ2-5; a weak D match, TRBD1 (6 bases). Deletions cut 1 base from V and 5 bases from J, with 14 bases between. Germline V CDR1 and CDR2: SEHNR, FQNEAQ (reference sequence). The CDR3 runs to 15 residues. DNA of the CDR3: TGTGCCAGCAGCTTAGGTTCAGGGGCGGAGGAGACCCAGTACTTC. Translating it yields CASSLGSGAEETQYF.

This clone was counted a single time. The CDR3 region is CASSQQRTGLDYGYTF. The DNA of the CDR3 is TGCGCCAGCAGTCAACAAAGGACAGGGCTGGACTATGGCTACACCTTC. V gene TRBV23-1 combines with J gene TRBJ1-2; 8 bases are a match to TRBD1. TRBV23-1 is labeled an ORF, and its function is uncertain. This CDR3 region has 16 residues. V dropped 2 bases and J dropped 3; count of bases not matched to a gene: 8.

The rearrangement links TRBV4-1 to TRBJ1-5; tentatively, D is TRBD1 (6 bases). The germline V gene has CDR1 MGHRA and CDR2 YSYEKL. CDR3 length equals 15 residues. V was trimmed by 4 bases and J by 3 bases, leaving 13 bases between them. The CDR3: CASSLRDTFNQPQHF. The CDR3 DNA reads TGCGCCAGCAGCCTCCGGGACACTTTCAATCAGCCCCAGCATTTT.

In this sample, this clone turned up a few times. The chain recombines TRBV19 with TRBJ1-1, with D hard to call. CDR3 length equals 12 residues. The germline V and J ends were trimmed by 5 bases and 1 base, with 5 bases remaining between them. Germline V gene data show CDR1 as LNHDA and CDR2 as SQIVND (reference sequence). The DNA of the CDR3 is TGTGCCAGTAGTGAGGCGAACACTGAAGCTTTCTTT. It codes for CASSEANTEAFF.

The V and J genes are TRBV30 and TRBJ1-5, with no clear D. CDR3 length: 14 residues. Germline V gene data show CDR1 as GTSNPN and CDR2 as SVGIG (reference sequence). The V gene lost 4 bases and the J gene lost 0 bases, with 10 bases spanning the gap. The CDR3 DNA sequence: TGTGCCTGGACTAGCTTATCTAGCAATCAGCCCCAGCATTTT. It specifies CAWTSLSSNQPQHF.

The V gene is TRBV30, the J gene TRBJ1-1; 8 nucleotides align to TRBD1. The CDR3 runs 14 residues. CDR1 is GTSNPN, CDR2 SVGIG, per germline (reference sequence). V gave up 2 bases and J gave up 3 bases; unmatched junction bases: 5. CDR3 amino acids: CAWSRRGRDTEAFF. CDR3 coding DNA: TGTGCCTGGAGTCGCAGGGGGCGCGACACTGAAGCTTTCTTT.

This chain connects TRBV29-1 to TRBJ1-4; D unclear. Germline V CDR1 and CDR2: SQVTM, ANQGSEA. The germline V and J ends were trimmed by 4 bases and 3 bases, with 9 bases remaining between them. CDR3 length: 13 residues. The CDR3: CSVASASNEKLFF. CDR3 sequence (DNA): TGCAGCGTTGCCAGCGCTTCTAATGAAAAACTGTTTTTT.

This sequence joins TRBV6-5 and TRBJ1-2; unclear D gene. Germline V CDR1 and CDR2: MNHEY, SVGAGI. The CDR3 contains 16 residues. V lost 4 bases to trimming and J lost 4 bases, with 19 bases between them. The CDR3 DNA reads TGTGCCAGCAGTTTCCCCCGCGACGAGGCGGCCTATGGCTACACCTTC. Translating gives CASSFPRDEAAYGYTF.

This rearrangement joins TRBV19 to TRBJ1-6, with 7 bases lining up with TRBD1. The CDR3 consists of 14 residues. In germline, CDR1 is LNHDA, CDR2 SQIVND (reference sequence). J gave up 6 bases and V 5 bases, and 4 bases lay outside the gene matches. CDR3 sequence reads: CASSLTGSNSPLHF. The CDR3 nucleotides are TGTGCCAGTAGTTTGACAGGGAGTAATTCACCCCTCCACTTT.

V and J are TRBV7-9 and TRBJ2-7; TRBD1 agrees at 10 bases. The CDR3 is made up of 15 amino acids. Germline trimming cut 7 bases from V and 5 bases from J; bases unmatched to any gene: 11. Looked up from germline, CDR1 is SEHNR and CDR2 is FQNEAQ (reference sequence). DNA of the CDR3: TGTGCCAGCATTTTAGCCGGGACAGGGGTTGACGAGCAGTACTTC. This gives the protein CASILAGTGVDEQYF.

The CDR3 spells CASSPFDRANEQFF. The CDR3 DNA follows: TGTGCCAGCTCACCGTTCGACAGGGCGAATGAGCAGTTCTTC. This chain links TRBV18 with TRBJ2-1; 7 positions match TRBD1. The CDR3 consists of 14 residues. The V and J ends lost 3 bases and 7 bases, in that order; junction bases with no gene match: 6. Germline V gene lookup returns CDR1 KGHSH and CDR2 LQKENI.

This chain joins TRBV5-6 and TRBJ1-5; possible D gene TRBD1, 5 bases. The CDR3 runs to 16 residues. V gave up 0 bases and J gave up 0 bases, with 10 bases separating them. The germline V gene encodes CDR1 SGHDT and CDR2 YYEEEE. In DNA form, the CDR3 reads TGTGCCAGCAGCTTGGCCGGGGGGTATAGCAATCAGCCCCAGCATTTT. Its protein is CASSLAGGYSNQPQHF.

This clone has a handful of counts. The V gene is TRBV7-9, the J gene TRBJ1-1, with D unresolved. The CDR3 extends over 10 amino acids. V lost 6 bases and J lost 7, with 6 bases in between. CDR1 and CDR2 (germline): SEHNR, FQNEAQ (reference sequence). CDR3 sequence: CASSTYEAFF. The DNA of the CDR3 is TGTGCCAGCAGTACCTATGAAGCTTTCTTT.

The rearrangement joins TRBV5-1 to TRBJ2-5; 9 positions match TRBD1. V shed 5 bases and J 5 bases; nucleotides not matched to a gene: 13. Germline-derived CDR1 and CDR2 are SGHRS and YFSETQ. The CDR3 extends over 16 amino acids. The CDR3 spells CASRGGKGQGYETQYF. The CDR3 DNA reads as TGCGCCAGCAGAGGGGGAAAAGGACAGGGGTACGAGACCCAGTACTTC.

The CDR3 DNA sequence: TGTGCCAGCAGTTATGCGGGGAGGAACACTGAAGCTTTCTTT. Translation: CASSYAGRNTEAFF. The V and J genes are TRBV6-5 and TRBJ1-1, with D unclear. The V end lost 3 bases, the J end lost 1 base, and 9 bases lay between the germline ends. CDR3 length: 14 residues. The germline CDR1 and CDR2 sequences are MNHEY and SVGAGI.

The V and J genes are TRBV30 and TRBJ1-1, with a possible D match to TRBD1 (5 bases). The V gene lost 7 bases and the J gene lost 0 bases, with 21 bases spanning the gap. This CDR3 spans 16 amino acids. Germline V gene sequence: CDR1 GTSNPN, CDR2 SVGIG (reference sequence). CDR3 DNA sequence: TGTGCCTACTCGAGGGGAGGGGTTAGGGTGAACACTGAAGCTTTCTTT. Protein: CAYSRGGVRVNTEAFF.

As DNA, the CDR3 is TGTGCCAGCAGAGATGTCAGGCTGAGCTCCTACGAGCAGTACTTC. Its protein is CASRDVRLSSYEQYF. The V gene is TRBV6-5, the J gene TRBJ2-7; D ambiguous. Germline-derived CDR1 and CDR2 are MNHEY and SVGAGI. V dropped 6 bases and J dropped 0 bases, with 15 bases sitting between them. The CDR3 has 15 residues.

This clone was recorded a few times. This sequence joins TRBV19 and TRBJ1-5; D unresolved. Trimming cost V 4 bases and J 7 bases, with 5 bases left between them. This CDR3 is built from 11 residues. Germline-derived CDR1 and CDR2 are LNHDA and SQIVND (reference sequence). CDR3 protein: CASSNGQPQHF. The CDR3 DNA reads TGTGCCAGTAGTAACGGGCAGCCCCAGCATTTT.